This passage covers 5 T cell receptor beta chains from one sample sequenced in a study of brain metastases from non-small cell lung cancer. The assay was immunoSEQ multiplex PCR, and TCRdb's table has in-frame clones only and misses some. This table holds about 4,900 clones, roughly 80% found once. Sequencing input: primary lung tumor tissue. Receptor source: a donor over 35 with non-small cell lung cancer.

The V and J genes are TRBV12-5 and TRBJ2-3; 7 bases map to TRBD1. The CDR3 is 12 amino acids. Germline CDR1 and CDR2: LGHNT and FRNRAP. The V and J ends lost 5 bases and 11 bases, in that order; junction bases with no gene match: 7. CDR3 sequence: CASGERGGGQYF. The CDR3 DNA follows: TGTGCTAGTGGTGAACGAGGGGGCGGGCAGTATTTT.

The rearrangement uses TRBV7-2 and TRBJ2-1; 10 bases align to TRBD2. Germline CDR1 is SGHTA and CDR2 is FQGNSA. The V segment lost 5 bases and the J segment 7 bases; nucleotides outside the gene matches: 11. The CDR3 is made up of 16 amino acids. CDR3 loop: CASSPGSGGAGNEQFF. The CDR3 nucleotides are TGTGCCAGCAGCCCAGGAAGCGGGGGGGCTGGTAATGAGCAGTTCTTC.

The chain is built from TRBV3-1 (or the pseudogene TRBV3-2) and TRBJ2-5, with 8 bases identical to TRBD1. The CDR3 sequence is 14 residues long. The germline gives CDR1 LGHDT, CDR2 YNNKEL (reference sequence). Losses at the gene ends were 4 bases for V and 2 bases for J; bases not matched to a gene: 3. The CDR3 here is CASSPRTGQETQYF. The DNA of the CDR3 is TGTGCCAGCAGCCCCCGGACAGGGCAAGAGACCCAGTACTTC.

The gene calls are TRBV5-1 and TRBJ2-5, with TRBD1 identical over 7 bases. J was trimmed by 3 bases and V by 6 bases; bases with no gene match: 8. Germline CDR1 and CDR2: SGHRS and YFSETQ. This CDR3 is built from 14 residues. The CDR3 DNA follows: TGCGCCAGCACTATGGACAGGCCTGAAGAGACCCAGTACTTC. Translating it yields CASTMDRPEETQYF.

J is TRBJ1-5 and V is TRBV2; D not certain. The V gene's germline CDR1 is SNHLY and CDR2 FYNNEI. The CDR3 is made up of 13 amino acids. Trimming shortened V by 3 bases and J by 7 bases, and 10 bases separated the two germline ends. CDR3 amino acids: CASSEEVEQPQHF. CDR3 nucleotides: TGTGCCAGCAGTGAGGAGGTGGAACAGCCCCAGCATTTT.